This T cell receptor (beta chain) appears in the sequencing data of a study of T cell responses to AZD1222 COVID-19 vaccine (TCRdb year 2021). About the study as a whole: AZD1222 recipients whose second dose came at about 4 weeks and those whose second dose came at about 12 weeks were combined into one group, since spike-specific TCR depth and breadth did not differ between the two schedules. Trial participants were enrolled by age into 18-55, 56-69 and 70-plus year subgroups, with roughly 160, 29 and 62 TCR-sequenced participants respectively. TCR sequencing was performed for 230 to 250 trial participants, of whom about 200 were given two doses of AZD1222 and approximately 25 were given two doses of MenACWY control vaccine.

The label giving this sample's time point can be read as: baseline before first vaccination. Samples from vaccinated people were obtained from the UK trials COV001 and COV002, which included a single-blind randomized controlled phase 2/3 trial of AZD1222 (ChAdOx1 nCoV-19) in healthy adults. For TCRbeta chain sequencing, PBMC samples were collected from trial participants at day 0 and at day 28 after the second dose. This clone was seen a single time. The antigen it recognizes is unknown. No base qualities exist here, and no much larger clone lies one base off it. The CDR3 regions of human TCRbeta chains were analyzed by immunosequencing. From the authors' description of their analysis: Repertoire TCRs were checked for matches against a reference library of SARS-CoV-2-specific TCRs that had been generated using the MIRA antigen-specificity platform. Breadth was defined as the fraction of unique TCRs that were SARS-CoV-2-associated. Depth was defined as the fraction of total T cells that were SARS-CoV-2-associated. Using the MIRA data, every spike-specific TCR was mapped to the spike region that the TCR reacted to and assigned to either a CD4 or a CD8 class. Log10-transformed breadth and depth values were compared by one-way ANOVA with Sidak's multiple comparisons tests. The table was pulled from immuneACCESS by TCRdb, which kept in-frame rearrangements only. Such tables lose some clones; where checked, under half of the loss comes from unresolved V genes, and the rest has no known cause. V, J and clone size are those of that table, while D and trimming were read from the DNA. This sample has around 110,000 clones in its table, and roughly 87% of those were observed once. Over 3.5% of the sample lies in the top ten.

The paper as a whole reports these results and caveats: Reportedly, almost half of the unique spike-specific TCRs recognized epitopes lying outside the regions that are mutated in the B.1.351 and B.1.1.7 variants. A significant rise in spike-specific TCR breadth and depth was observed after two AZD1222 doses relative to day 0 and relative to MenACWY recipients. Participants were mostly white British, with more females than males. The authors suggested clonal diversity may have been underestimated. The 56-69-year group was small, and its depth increase did not reach significance, likely because of low power. Because no samples from the day 14 peak response were available, repertoires could be characterized only after the peak T cell response. The whole spike protein was spanned by vaccine-associated CD4 TCRs, and dominant responses were seen in regions 160-218 and 743-854. Only five to seven AZD1222 recipients were SARS-CoV-2 seropositive at baseline, limiting conclusions about previously exposed vaccinees.

CDR1 LNHDA and CDR2 SQIVND were looked up in the germline V gene (reference sequence). V and J are truncated by 4 bases and 2 bases respectively, leaving an intervening sequence of 11 bases. From the cysteine through the phenylalanine, the CDR3 covers 14 amino acids. The only DNA kept is the CDR3, 42 bases in frame from the first base. The sample here was peripheral blood, taken on day 0 of AZD1222 vaccination. The rearranged chain carries TRBV19 and TRBJ2-5; TRBD1 is a possible D gene, resting on 6 matching bases. This TCR came from an adult in good health. The CDR3 region: CASSRDRFQETQYF. DNA sequence: TGTGCCAGTAGTAGAGACAGGTTTCAAGAGACCCAGTACTTC.